This T cell receptor (beta chain) is from a study of blood T cell repertoires in COVID-19. For the study at large: Samples came from the United States, Italy and Spain, spanning acute and convalescent COVID-19.

Germline V lookup: CDR1 SGHTA, CDR2 FQGNSA. Between the trimmed V and J ends, which lost 1 base and 4 bases, there was a span of 9 bases. The CDR3 spans 14 residues. Source study methods: How many nucleated cells were present was estimated from reference gene primer amplification. Method: immunoSEQ multiplex PCR; TCRdb's copy keeps in-frame clones and lacks some. V, J and clone size are those of that table, while D and trimming were read from the DNA. Of roughly 670,000 clones in the sample, approximately 90% are singletons; the top ten hold around 0.3%. The rearrangement links TRBV7-2 to TRBJ2-3; TRBD1 is a possible D gene (6 bases). This clonotype was obtained from a woman aged 18 to 35 with acute or convalescent COVID-19. Sequencing used peripheral blood. The CDR3 region is CASSLGTESDTQYF. The CDR3 DNA follows: TGTGCCAGCAGCTTAGGGACAGAGTCAGATACGCAGTATTTT.